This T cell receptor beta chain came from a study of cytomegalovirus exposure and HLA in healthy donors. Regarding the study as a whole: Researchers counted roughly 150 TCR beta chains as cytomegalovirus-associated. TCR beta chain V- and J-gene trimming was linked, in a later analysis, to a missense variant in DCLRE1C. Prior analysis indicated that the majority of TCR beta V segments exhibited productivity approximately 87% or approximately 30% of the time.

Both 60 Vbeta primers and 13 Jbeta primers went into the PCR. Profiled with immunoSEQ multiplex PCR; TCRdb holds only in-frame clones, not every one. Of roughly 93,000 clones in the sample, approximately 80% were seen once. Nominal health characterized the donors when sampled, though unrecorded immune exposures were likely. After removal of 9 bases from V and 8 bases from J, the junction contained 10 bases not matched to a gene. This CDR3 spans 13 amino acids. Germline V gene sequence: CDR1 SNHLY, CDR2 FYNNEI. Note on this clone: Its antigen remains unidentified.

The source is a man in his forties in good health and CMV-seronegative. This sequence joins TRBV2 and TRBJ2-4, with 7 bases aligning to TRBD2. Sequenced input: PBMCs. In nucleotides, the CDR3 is TGTGCCAGTGGGGGGGAGGGGTGGTACATTCAGTACTTC. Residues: CASGGEGWYIQYF.